This T cell receptor (beta chain) was documented in a study of glioma-infiltrating T cells after dendritic cell vaccination. The germline CDR1 and CDR2 sequences are MGHRA and YSYEKL. After removal of 0 bases from V and 1 base from J, the junction contained 9 bases not matched to a gene. This CDR3 comprises 18 residues. Only patients with spare fresh-frozen tumor and over two years of follow-up were included. TCRdb keeps only in-frame clones here, not all; method: immunoSEQ multiplex PCR. Of nearly 85,000 clones in the sample, over 85% were seen once. The rearrangement uses TRBV4-1 and TRBJ1-3, with 7 bases lining up with TRBD1. Sequencing was performed on blood, taken before dendritic cell vaccination. The sequence derives from a human donor with glioblastoma. CDR3 DNA: TGCGCCAGCAGCCAAGATCCAGTTAACAGGGGATCTGGAAACACCATATATTTT. This sequence encodes CASSQDPVNRGSGNTIYF.